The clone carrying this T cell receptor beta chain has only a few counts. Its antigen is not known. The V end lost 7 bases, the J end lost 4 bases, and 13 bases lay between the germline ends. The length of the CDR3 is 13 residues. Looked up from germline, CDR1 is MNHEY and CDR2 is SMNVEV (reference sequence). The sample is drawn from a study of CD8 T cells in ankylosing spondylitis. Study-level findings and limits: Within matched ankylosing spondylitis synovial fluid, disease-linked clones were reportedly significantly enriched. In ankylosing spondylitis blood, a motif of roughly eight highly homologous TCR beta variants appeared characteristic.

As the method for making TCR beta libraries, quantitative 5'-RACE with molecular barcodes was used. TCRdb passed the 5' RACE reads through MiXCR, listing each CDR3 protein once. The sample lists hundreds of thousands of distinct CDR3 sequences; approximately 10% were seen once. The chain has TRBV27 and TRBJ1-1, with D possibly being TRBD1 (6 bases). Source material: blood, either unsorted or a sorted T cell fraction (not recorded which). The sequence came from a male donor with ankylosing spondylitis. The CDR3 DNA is TGTGCCAGCAACGGGGGGCGATTCACTGAAGCTTTCTTT. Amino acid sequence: CASNGGRFTEAFF.